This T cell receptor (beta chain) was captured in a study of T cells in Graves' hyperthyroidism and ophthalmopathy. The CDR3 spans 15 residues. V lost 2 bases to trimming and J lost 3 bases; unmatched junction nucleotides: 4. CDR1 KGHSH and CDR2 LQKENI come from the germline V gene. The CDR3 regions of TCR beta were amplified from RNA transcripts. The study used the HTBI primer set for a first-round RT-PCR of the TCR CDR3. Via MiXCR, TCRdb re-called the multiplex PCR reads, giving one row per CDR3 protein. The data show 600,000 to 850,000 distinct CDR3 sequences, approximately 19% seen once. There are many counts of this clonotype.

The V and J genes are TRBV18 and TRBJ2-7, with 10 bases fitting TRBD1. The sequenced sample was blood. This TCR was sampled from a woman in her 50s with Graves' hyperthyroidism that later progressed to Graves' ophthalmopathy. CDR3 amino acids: CASSPSGTGDYEQYF. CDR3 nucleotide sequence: TGTGCCAGCTCACCATCAGGGACAGGGGACTACGAGCAGTACTTC. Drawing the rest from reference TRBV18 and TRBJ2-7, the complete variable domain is NAGVMQNPRHLVRRRGQEARLRCSPMKGHSHVYWYRQLPEEGLKFMVYLQKENIIDESGMPKERFSAEFPKEGPSILRIQQVVRGDSAAYFCASSPSGTGDYEQYFGPGTRLTVT.